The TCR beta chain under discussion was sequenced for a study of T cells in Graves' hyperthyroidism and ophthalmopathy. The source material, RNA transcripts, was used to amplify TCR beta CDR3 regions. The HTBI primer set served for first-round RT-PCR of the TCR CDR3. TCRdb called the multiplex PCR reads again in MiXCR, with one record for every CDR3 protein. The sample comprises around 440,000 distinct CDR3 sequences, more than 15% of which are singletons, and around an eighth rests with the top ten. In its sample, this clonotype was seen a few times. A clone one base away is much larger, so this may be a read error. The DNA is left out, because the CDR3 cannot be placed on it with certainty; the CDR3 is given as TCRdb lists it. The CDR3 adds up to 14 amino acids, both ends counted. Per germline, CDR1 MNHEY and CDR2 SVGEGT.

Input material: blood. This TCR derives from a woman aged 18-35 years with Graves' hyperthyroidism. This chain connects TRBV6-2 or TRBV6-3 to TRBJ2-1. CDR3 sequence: CASSTSDGCNEQFF.